This TCR beta chain was retrieved from a study of blood T cell repertoires in COVID-19. This CDR3 region has 16 residues. Germline V gene data show CDR1 as LNHNV and CDR2 as YYDKDF (reference sequence). Between the trimmed V and J ends, which lost 1 base and 4 bases, there was a span of 16 bases. In the source study's methods: Estimation of nucleated cell counts relied on the amplification of reference gene primers. Libraries were prepared by immunoSEQ multiplex PCR; TCRdb keeps only in-frame clonotypes and omits some of them. V, J and clone size were drawn from that table, and D and trimming were deduced from the DNA. Seen here are under 65,000 clones, about 85% observed once, and the top ten hold 20% to 25%.

The specimen sequenced was peripheral blood. The clonotype originates from a woman older than 75 with COVID-19, enrolled during active disease. The rearrangement links TRBV15 to TRBJ2-5; the D is unclear. The CDR3 here is CATSRAPPNPVETQYF. In DNA, the CDR3 is TGTGCCACCAGCAGAGCCCCCCCAAACCCAGTAGAGACCCAGTACTTC.